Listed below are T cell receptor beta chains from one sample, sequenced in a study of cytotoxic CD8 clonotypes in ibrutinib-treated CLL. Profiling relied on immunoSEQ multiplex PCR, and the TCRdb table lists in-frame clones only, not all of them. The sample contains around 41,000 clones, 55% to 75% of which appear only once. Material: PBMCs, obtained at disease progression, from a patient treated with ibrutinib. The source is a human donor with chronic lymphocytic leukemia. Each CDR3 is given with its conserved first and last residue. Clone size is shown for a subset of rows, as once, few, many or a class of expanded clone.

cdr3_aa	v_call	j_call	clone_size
CASTLAGTAYEQYF	TRBV28	TRBJ2-7	NA
CASSQTVASTDTQYF	TRBV7-6	TRBJ2-3	NA
CASSQGHSNEKLFF	TRBV4-1	TRBJ1-4	few
CASSVAAGGGAYEQYF	TRBV9	TRBJ2-7	NA
CASKVSDYEQYF	TRBV2	TRBJ2-7	NA
CASSLPGSEGYTF	TRBV5-4	TRBJ1-2	once
CTSSPDPPQREGRYEQYF	TRBV1	TRBJ2-7	NA
CASSPGGLAANTGELFF	TRBV7-3	TRBJ2-2	NA
CASNRQGLTEAFF	TRBV6-1	TRBJ1-1	few
CASIAQIDGWGGAFF	TRBV6-1	TRBJ1-1	NA
CASSSVQGGGFYGYTF	TRBV2	TRBJ1-2	NA
CASSSLGGGSSNQPQHF	TRBV28	TRBJ1-5	few
CASSLYRLEQYF	TRBV5-8	TRBJ2-7	NA
CASSVAPSGGETQYF	TRBV9	TRBJ2-5	NA
CASSPGDPRGLFF	TRBV6-5	TRBJ2-2	once
CASREGGKYEQYF	TRBV10-2	TRBJ2-7	NA
CASSLLAGASYEQYF	TRBV4-1	TRBJ2-7	NA
CAISGLRDRVGYEQYF	TRBV10-3	TRBJ2-7	few
CASSYLTLTGLTGANVLTF	TRBV6-7	TRBJ2-6	NA
CTSSQKGLYGYTF	TRBV1	TRBJ1-2	few
CASSRDTTEAFF	TRBV2	TRBJ1-1	NA
CASSPGLRENTIYF	TRBV4-1	TRBJ1-3	NA
CASRETVNTEAFF	TRBV7-3	TRBJ1-1	NA
CASARGSDTDTQYF	TRBV6-5	TRBJ2-3	NA
CASSLTHSGSYYNEQFF	TRBV27	TRBJ2-1	NA
CASSSFIMDGQSSYEQYF	TRBV28	TRBJ2-7	NA
CASSRGLMNYGYTF	TRBV14	TRBJ1-2	NA
CASSPERERETQYF	TRBV28	TRBJ2-5	few
CVTRAGYEQYF	TRBV6-6	TRBJ2-7	NA
CASSERSGKETQYF	TRBV2	TRBJ2-5	NA
CASSSHAGGLSYEQYF	TRBV6-5	TRBJ2-7	NA
CASSLVLSKPMNTEAFF	TRBV5-8	TRBJ1-1	NA
CASSDGRGFEKLFF	TRBV25-1	TRBJ1-4	once
CSVVRDREHEQYF	TRBV29-1	TRBJ2-7	NA
CASSTSQETQYF	TRBV5-5	TRBJ2-5	NA
CASRVERNTDTQYF	TRBV5-1	TRBJ2-3	NA
CASSWSQGNYGYTF	TRBV6-5	TRBJ1-2	NA
CASSPSGDNQPQHF	TRBV7-9	TRBJ1-5	few